These T cell receptor beta chains were read from a single sample in a study of shared clonotypes between healthy human individuals. Assay: immunoSEQ multiplex PCR; the TCRdb copy retains only in-frame clones and omits some. The data show 2.3 million or so clones, approximately 93% seen once. The specimen was naive CD4+ T cells from PBMCs. All receptors derive from a man in his late teens or twenties in good health. Some clones in this sample may be carry-over from other donors' samples. Both conserved end residues are part of each CDR3. A D gene is named only where the DNA matches it firmly. Clone size is given for some rows only: seen once, a few or many times, or a class if the clone is expanded.

size: .; J: TRBJ2-5; V: TRBV30; D: .; CDR3: CAWTSLRGGGETQYF; DNA: TGTGCCTGGACATCACTTCGAGGGGGAGGGGAGACCCAGTACTTC
size: .; J: TRBJ1-1; V: TRBV28; D: TRBD1; CDR3: CASSPGGTGFTLSEAFF; DNA: TGTGCCAGCAGTCCCGGCGGGACAGGGTTTACTCTCTCTGAAGCTTTCTTT
size: .; J: TRBJ1-3; V: TRBV4-2; D: .; CDR3: CASSQAASLSSGNTIYF; DNA: TGTGCCAGCAGCCAAGCGGCCAGCTTGAGCTCTGGAAACACCATATATTTT
size: .; J: TRBJ2-5; V: TRBV7-9; D: .; CDR3: CASSLGRPLQETQYF; DNA: TGTGCCAGCAGCTTAGGTAGGCCTCTCCAAGAGACCCAGTACTTC
size: .; J: TRBJ1-1; V: TRBV2; D: .; CDR3: CASSVFGTGTEAFF; DNA: TGTGCCAGCAGTGTTTTCGGGACCGGGACTGAAGCTTTCTTT
size: .; J: TRBJ2-2; V: TRBV7-9; D: TRBD2; CDR3: CASRQSAGDTGELFF; DNA: TGTGCCAGCCGGCAATCAGCGGGGGACACCGGGGAGCTGTTTTTT
size: .; J: TRBJ1-1; V: TRBV28; D: TRBD1; CDR3: CASSLATGISRTEAFF; DNA: TGTGCCAGCAGTCTGGCGACAGGGATATCGCGCACTGAAGCTTTCTTT
size: .; J: TRBJ1-5; V: TRBV28; D: TRBD1; CDR3: CASRGQGGQPQHF; DNA: TGTGCCAGCAGAGGACAGGGCGGTCAGCCCCAGCATTTT
size: .; J: TRBJ1-4; V: TRBV28; D: .; CDR3: CASSPRWGTEKLFF; DNA: TGTGCCAGCAGTCCCCGTTGGGGTACCGAAAAACTGTTTTTT
size: once; J: TRBJ2-5; V: TRBV28; D: .; CDR3: CASNTGTFETQYF; DNA: TGTGCCAGCAACACCGGGACATTCGAGACCCAGTACTTC
size: .; J: TRBJ2-1; V: TRBV27; D: TRBD2; CDR3: CASSLWLGGWIF; DNA: TGTGCCAGCAGTTTATGGTTGGGGGGGTGGATCTTC
size: .; J: TRBJ2-1; V: TRBV7-9; D: TRBD2; CDR3: CASRPPLLAGSYNEQFF; DNA: TGTGCCAGCAGGCCCCCATTACTAGCGGGCTCCTACAATGAGCAGTTCTTC
size: few; J: TRBJ2-2; V: TRBV7-9; D: .; CDR3: CASSLGSTGELFF; DNA: TGTGCCAGCAGCTTAGGGTCCACCGGGGAGCTGTTTTTT
size: .; J: TRBJ2-3; V: TRBV5-6; D: .; CDR3: CASSLSGVTSTDTQYF; DNA: TGTGCCAGCAGCTTGAGTGGGGTTACTAGCACAGATACGCAGTATTTT
size: .; J: TRBJ1-1; V: TRBV10-1; D: TRBD1; CDR3: CASSESTGSTEAFF; DNA: TGCGCCAGCAGTGAGTCGACAGGGTCCACTGAAGCTTTCTTT
size: .; J: TRBJ2-2; V: TRBV7-9; D: .; CDR3: CASSPLRTLNTGELFF; DNA: TGTGCCAGCAGCCCACTGCGAACTCTGAACACCGGGGAGCTGTTTTTT
size: .; J: TRBJ2-4; V: TRBV14; D: .; CDR3: CASSRPDRNIQYF; DNA: TGTGCCAGCAGCCGCCCGGACAGAAACATTCAGTACTTC
size: .; J: TRBJ2-7; V: TRBV28; D: .; CDR3: CASSFLAGKLSYEQYF; DNA: TGTGCCAGCAGTTTTTTGGCGGGTAAACTCTCCTACGAGCAGTACTTC
size: .; J: TRBJ1-1; V: TRBV4-1; D: .; CDR3: CASSQEFAGWNTEAFF; DNA: TGCGCCAGCAGCCAAGAATTTGCAGGGTGGAACACTGAAGCTTTCTTT
size: .; J: TRBJ1-4; V: TRBV5-1; D: .; CDR3: CASSNAGNEKLFF; DNA: TGCGCCAGCAGCAACGCCGGTAATGAAAAACTGTTTTTT
size: .; J: TRBJ1-5; V: TRBV2; D: TRBD1; CDR3: CASSESGQGNQPQHF; DNA: TGTGCCAGCAGTGAATCGGGACAGGGTAACCAGCCCCAGCATTTT
size: .; J: TRBJ2-1; V: TRBV2; D: .; CDR3: CASSEEALSYNEQFF; DNA: TGTGCCAGCAGTGAAGAGGCGTTGTCCTACAATGAGCAGTTCTTC
size: .; J: TRBJ2-7; V: TRBV11-2; D: .; CDR3: CASSLGWDYEQYF; DNA: TGTGCCAGCAGCTTGGGCTGGGACTACGAGCAGTACTTC
size: .; J: TRBJ2-3; V: TRBV6-5; D: TRBD1; CDR3: CASSDRGSTDTQYF; DNA: TGTGCCAGCAGTGACAGGGGGAGCACAGATACGCAGTATTTT
size: .; J: TRBJ1-1; V: TRBV18; D: .; CDR3: CASSPYSGETEAFF; DNA: TGTGCCAGCTCACCATATTCGGGTGAAACTGAAGCTTTCTTT
size: .; J: TRBJ1-1; V: TRBV6-1; D: .; CDR3: CAAQGVNTEAFF; DNA: TGTGCCGCCCAAGGGGTGAACACTGAAGCTTTCTTT
size: .; J: TRBJ2-7; V: TRBV15; D: TRBD1; CDR3: CATSRDGTGGYEQYF; DNA: TGTGCCACCAGCAGAGATGGGACAGGGGGCTACGAGCAGTACTTC
size: .; J: TRBJ2-5; V: TRBV5-1; D: .; CDR3: CATTPSPRGVKETQYF; DNA: TGCGCCACCACCCCGTCCCCCAGGGGGGTTAAAGAGACCCAGTACTTC
size: .; J: TRBJ2-2; V: TRBV4-3; D: .; CDR3: CASSQDRLGDPGELFF; DNA: TGCGCCAGCAGCCAAGATCGGCTGGGCGATCCCGGGGAGCTGTTTTTT
size: .; J: TRBJ2-7; V: TRBV4-2; D: .; CDR3: CASSQDGSGQRTLEQYF; DNA: TGTGCCAGCAGCCAAGATGGGTCAGGACAGAGGACCCTGGAGCAGTACTTC
size: .; J: TRBJ1-5; V: TRBV28; D: .; CDR3: CASRSGTRTSRGREGPQHF; DNA: TGTGCCAGCCGGTCCGGGACCCGAACCTCGAGGGGACGGGAAGGACCCCAGCATTTT
size: .; J: TRBJ2-1; V: TRBV7-2; D: .; CDR3: CASSFPGRPNEQFF; DNA: TGTGCCAGCAGCTTCCCGGGACGGCCCAATGAGCAGTTCTTC
size: .; J: TRBJ2-5; V: TRBV4-1; D: TRBD2; CDR3: CASSQSGGQGEETQYF; DNA: TGCGCCAGCAGCCAAAGCGGGGGGCAGGGGGAAGAGACCCAGTACTTC
size: .; J: TRBJ2-7; V: TRBV9; D: .; CDR3: CASSGGMDYQYEQYF; DNA: TGTGCCAGCAGCGGGGGGATGGACTACCAATACGAGCAGTACTTC
size: .; J: TRBJ2-1; V: TRBV9; D: .; CDR3: CASSVVDRAGAYNEQFF; DNA: TGTGCCAGCAGCGTAGTAGATCGGGCAGGGGCCTACAATGAGCAGTTCTTC
size: few; J: TRBJ2-2; V: TRBV9; D: TRBD2; CDR3: CASSVGTSGAGELFF; DNA: TGTGCCAGCAGCGTTGGGACTAGCGGCGCCGGGGAGCTGTTTTTT
size: .; J: TRBJ2-5; V: TRBV28; D: .; CDR3: CASSLIGGGETQYF; DNA: TGTGCCAGCAGTTTGATCGGGGGCGGTGAGACCCAGTACTTC
size: .; J: TRBJ1-2; V: TRBV9; D: .; CDR3: CASSVDPSSNYGYTF; DNA: TGTGCCAGCAGCGTCGACCCCTCATCTAACTATGGCTACACCTTC
size: few; J: TRBJ2-7; V: TRBV5-4; D: .; CDR3: CASSPRTGYEQYF; DNA: TGTGCCAGCAGCCCGAGGACGGGATACGAGCAGTACTTC
size: .; J: TRBJ2-3; V: TRBV7-2; D: TRBD2; CDR3: CASSLGLAGSTDTQYF; DNA: TGTGCCAGCAGCTTAGGACTAGCGGGGAGCACAGATACGCAGTATTTT
size: .; J: TRBJ1-1; V: TRBV11-2; D: .; CDR3: CASSLSQIQAFF; DNA: TGTGCCAGCAGCTTATCCCAGATTCAAGCTTTCTTT
size: .; J: TRBJ1-2; V: TRBV10-3; D: TRBD1; CDR3: CAIMGQAEDNGYTF; DNA: TGTGCCATCATGGGACAGGCTGAGGACAATGGCTACACCTTC
size: .; J: TRBJ2-2; V: TRBV5-5; D: .; CDR3: CASRPRRGTGELFF; DNA: TGTGCCAGCAGACCCAGACGGGGAACCGGGGAGCTGTTTTTT
size: .; J: TRBJ2-1; V: TRBV15; D: TRBD2; CDR3: CATSRDRLAGGYNEQFF; DNA: TGTGCCACCAGCAGAGATCGACTAGCGGGAGGGTACAATGAGCAGTTCTTC